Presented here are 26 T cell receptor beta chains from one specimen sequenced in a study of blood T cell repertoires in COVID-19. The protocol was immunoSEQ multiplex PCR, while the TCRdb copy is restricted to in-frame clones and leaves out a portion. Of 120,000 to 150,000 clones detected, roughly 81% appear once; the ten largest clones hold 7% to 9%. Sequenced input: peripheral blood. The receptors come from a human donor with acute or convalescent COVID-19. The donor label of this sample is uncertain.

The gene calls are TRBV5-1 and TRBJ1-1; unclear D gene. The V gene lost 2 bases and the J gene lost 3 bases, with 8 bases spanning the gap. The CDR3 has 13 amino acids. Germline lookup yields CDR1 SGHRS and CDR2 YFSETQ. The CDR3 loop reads CASSLNRDTEAFF. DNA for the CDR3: TGCGCCAGCAGCTTAAACAGAGACACTGAAGCTTTCTTT.

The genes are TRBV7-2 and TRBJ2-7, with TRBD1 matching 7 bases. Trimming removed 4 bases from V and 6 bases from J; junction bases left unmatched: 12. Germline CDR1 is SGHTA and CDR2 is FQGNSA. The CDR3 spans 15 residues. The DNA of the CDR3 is TGTGCCAGCAGCTCGACAGGGCCAACAGGACTCGAGCAGTACTTC. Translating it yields CASSSTGPTGLEQYF.

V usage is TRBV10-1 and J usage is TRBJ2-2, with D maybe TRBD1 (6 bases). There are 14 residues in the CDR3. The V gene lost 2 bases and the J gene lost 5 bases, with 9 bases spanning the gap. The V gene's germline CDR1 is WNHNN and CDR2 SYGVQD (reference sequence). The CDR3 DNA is TGCGCCAGCAGTGAGACAGGGAGAACCGGGGAGCTGTTTTTT. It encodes CASSETGRTGELFF.

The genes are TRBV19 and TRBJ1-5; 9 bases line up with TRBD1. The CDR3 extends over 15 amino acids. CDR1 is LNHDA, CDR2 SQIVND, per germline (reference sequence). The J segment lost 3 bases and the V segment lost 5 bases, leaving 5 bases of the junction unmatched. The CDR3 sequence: CASSSGTGFNQPQHF. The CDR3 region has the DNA TGTGCCAGTAGTTCCGGGACAGGGTTCAATCAGCCCCAGCATTTT.

CDR3 in amino acids: CASSPDRVSEQYF. In DNA form, the CDR3 reads TGTGCCAGCAGTCCGGACAGGGTGAGCGAGCAGTACTTC. The chain uses TRBV3-1 (or the pseudogene TRBV3-2) and TRBJ2-7; TRBD1 matches at 8 bases. The germline gives CDR1 LGHDT, CDR2 YNNKEL (reference sequence). V lost 6 bases and J lost 6; bases outside the gene matches: 7. The CDR3 totals 13 residues.

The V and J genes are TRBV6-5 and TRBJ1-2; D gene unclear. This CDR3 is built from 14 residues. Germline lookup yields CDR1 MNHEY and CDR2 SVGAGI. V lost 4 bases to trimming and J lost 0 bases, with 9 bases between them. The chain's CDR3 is CASSSTISNYGYTF. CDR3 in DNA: TGTGCCAGCAGTTCCACAATTTCTAACTATGGCTACACCTTC.

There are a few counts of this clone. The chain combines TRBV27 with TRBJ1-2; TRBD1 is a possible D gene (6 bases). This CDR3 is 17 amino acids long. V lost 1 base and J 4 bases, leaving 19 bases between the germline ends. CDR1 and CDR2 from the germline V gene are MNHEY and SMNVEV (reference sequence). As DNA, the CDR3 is TGTGCCAGCAGTTTATTCGGGGGGGACACTATCCCCTATGGCTACACCTTC. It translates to CASSLFGGDTIPYGYTF.

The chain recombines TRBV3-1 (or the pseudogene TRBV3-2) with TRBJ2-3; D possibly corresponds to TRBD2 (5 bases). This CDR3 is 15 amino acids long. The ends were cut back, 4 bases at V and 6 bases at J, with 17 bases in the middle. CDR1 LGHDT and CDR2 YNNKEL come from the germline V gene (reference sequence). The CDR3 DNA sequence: TGTGCCAGCAGCCCTAGGACCCAACTAGGGGATACGCAGTATTTT. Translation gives CASSPRTQLGDTQYF.

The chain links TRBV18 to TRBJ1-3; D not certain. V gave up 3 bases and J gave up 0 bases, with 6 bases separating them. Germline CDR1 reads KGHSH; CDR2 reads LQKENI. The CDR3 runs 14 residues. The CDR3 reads CASSPANSGNTIYF. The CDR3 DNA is TGTGCCAGCTCACCTGCTAACTCTGGAAACACCATATATTTT.

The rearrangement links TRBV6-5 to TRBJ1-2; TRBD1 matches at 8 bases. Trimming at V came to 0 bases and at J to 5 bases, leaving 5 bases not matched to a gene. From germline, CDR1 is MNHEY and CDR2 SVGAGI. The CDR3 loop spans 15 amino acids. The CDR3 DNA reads TGTGCCAGCAGTTACTCATTGACAGGGGAATATGGCTACACCTTC. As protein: CASSYSLTGEYGYTF.

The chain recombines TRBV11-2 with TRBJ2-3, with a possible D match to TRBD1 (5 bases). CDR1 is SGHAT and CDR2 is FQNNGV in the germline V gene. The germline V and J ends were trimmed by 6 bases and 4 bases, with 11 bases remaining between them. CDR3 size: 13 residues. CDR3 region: CASRRGSADTQYF. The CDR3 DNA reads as TGTGCCAGCAGAAGGGGCAGCGCAGATACGCAGTATTTT.

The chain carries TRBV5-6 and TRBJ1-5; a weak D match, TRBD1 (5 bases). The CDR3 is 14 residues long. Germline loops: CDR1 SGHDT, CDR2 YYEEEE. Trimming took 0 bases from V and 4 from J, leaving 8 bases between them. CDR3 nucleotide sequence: TGTGCCAGCAGCTTGGAGGGGATAAATCAGCCCCAGCATTTT. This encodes CASSLEGINQPQHF.

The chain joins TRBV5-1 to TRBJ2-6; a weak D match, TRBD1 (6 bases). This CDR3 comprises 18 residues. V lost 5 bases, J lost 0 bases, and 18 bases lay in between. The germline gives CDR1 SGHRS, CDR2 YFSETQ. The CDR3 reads CASRELDSMSSGANVLTF. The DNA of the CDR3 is TGCGCCAGCAGGGAACTGGACAGTATGAGCTCTGGGGCCAACGTCCTGACTTTC. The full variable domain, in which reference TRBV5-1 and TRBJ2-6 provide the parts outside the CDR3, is KAGVTQTPRYLIKTRGQQVTLSCSPISGHRSVSWYQQTPGQGLQFLFEYFSETQRNKGNFPGRFSGRQFSNSRSEMNVSTLELGDSALYLCASRELDSMSSGANVLTFGAGSRLTVL.

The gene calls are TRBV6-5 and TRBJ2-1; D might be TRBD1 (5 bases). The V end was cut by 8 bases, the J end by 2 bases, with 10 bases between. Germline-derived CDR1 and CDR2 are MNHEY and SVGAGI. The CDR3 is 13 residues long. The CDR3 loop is CASQQGTYNEQFF. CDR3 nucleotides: TGTGCCAGCCAGCAGGGTACCTACAATGAGCAGTTCTTC.

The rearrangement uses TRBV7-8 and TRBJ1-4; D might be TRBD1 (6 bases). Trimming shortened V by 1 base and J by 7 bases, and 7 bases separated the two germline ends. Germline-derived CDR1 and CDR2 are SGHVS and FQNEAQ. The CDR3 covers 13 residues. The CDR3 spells CASSLDRAEKLFF. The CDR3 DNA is TGTGCCAGCAGCTTAGACAGGGCTGAAAAACTGTTTTTT.

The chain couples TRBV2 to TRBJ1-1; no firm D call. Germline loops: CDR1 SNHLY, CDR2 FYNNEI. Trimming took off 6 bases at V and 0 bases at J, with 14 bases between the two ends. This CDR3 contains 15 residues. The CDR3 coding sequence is TGTGCCAGCAGGTCCGGGGTCAAGATGAACACTGAAGCTTTCTTT. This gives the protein CASRSGVKMNTEAFF.

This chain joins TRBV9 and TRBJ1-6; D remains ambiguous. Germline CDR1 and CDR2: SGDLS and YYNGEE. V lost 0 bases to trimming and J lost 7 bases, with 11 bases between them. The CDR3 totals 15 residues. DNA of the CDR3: TGTGCCAGCAGCGTAGAGCCGGGAGCAAATTCACCCCTCCACTTT. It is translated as CASSVEPGANSPLHF.

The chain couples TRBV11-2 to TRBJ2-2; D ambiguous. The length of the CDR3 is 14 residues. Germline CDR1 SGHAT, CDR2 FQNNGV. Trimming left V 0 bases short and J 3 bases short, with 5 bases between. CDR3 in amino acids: CASSLDPDTGELFF. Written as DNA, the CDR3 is TGTGCCAGCAGCTTAGATCCGGACACCGGGGAGCTGTTTTTT.

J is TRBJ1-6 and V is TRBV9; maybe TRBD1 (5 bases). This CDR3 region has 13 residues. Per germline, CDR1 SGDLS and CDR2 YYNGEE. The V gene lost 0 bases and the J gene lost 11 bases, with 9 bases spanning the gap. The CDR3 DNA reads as TGTGCCAGCAGCGTAGCCGGGGGTACACCCCTCCACTTT. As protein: CASSVAGGTPLHF.

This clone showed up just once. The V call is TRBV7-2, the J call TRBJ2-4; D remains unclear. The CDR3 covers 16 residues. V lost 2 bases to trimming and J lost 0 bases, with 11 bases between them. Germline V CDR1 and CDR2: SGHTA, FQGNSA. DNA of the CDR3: TGTGCCAGCAGCTTAAGCCAGACAATAGCCAAAAACATTCAGTACTTC. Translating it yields CASSLSQTIAKNIQYF.

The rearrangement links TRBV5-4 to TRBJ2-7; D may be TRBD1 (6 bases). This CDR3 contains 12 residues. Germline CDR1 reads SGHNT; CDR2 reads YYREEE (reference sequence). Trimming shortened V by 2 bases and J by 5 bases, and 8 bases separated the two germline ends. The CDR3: CASSFTGNEQYF. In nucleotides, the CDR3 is TGTGCCAGCAGCTTCACAGGGAACGAGCAGTACTTC.

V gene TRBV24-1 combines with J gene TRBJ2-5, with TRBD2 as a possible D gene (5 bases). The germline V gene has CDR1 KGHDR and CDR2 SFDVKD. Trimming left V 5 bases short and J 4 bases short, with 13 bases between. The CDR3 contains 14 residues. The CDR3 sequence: CATSVPPGVETQYF. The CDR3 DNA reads TGTGCCACCAGTGTCCCCCCCGGGGTAGAGACCCAGTACTTC.

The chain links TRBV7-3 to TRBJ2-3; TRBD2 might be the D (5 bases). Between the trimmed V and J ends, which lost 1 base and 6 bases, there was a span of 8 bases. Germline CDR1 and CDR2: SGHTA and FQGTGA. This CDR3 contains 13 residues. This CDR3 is CASSLIGEDTQYF. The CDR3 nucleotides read TGTGCCAGCAGCTTAATTGGGGAGGATACGCAGTATTTT.

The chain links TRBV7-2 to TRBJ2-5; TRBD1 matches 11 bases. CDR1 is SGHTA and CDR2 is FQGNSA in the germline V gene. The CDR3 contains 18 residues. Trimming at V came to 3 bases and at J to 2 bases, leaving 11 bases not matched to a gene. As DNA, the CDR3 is TGTGCCAGCAGCTTTAAGGCCGGGACAGGGGGTTTACAAGAGACCCAGTACTTC. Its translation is CASSFKAGTGGLQETQYF.

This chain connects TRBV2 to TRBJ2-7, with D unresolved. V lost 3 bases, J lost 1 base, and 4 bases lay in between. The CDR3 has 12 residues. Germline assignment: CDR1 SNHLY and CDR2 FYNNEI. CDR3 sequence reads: CASSDRSYEQYV. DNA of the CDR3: TGTGCCAGCAGTGATAGATCCTACGAGCAGTACGTC.

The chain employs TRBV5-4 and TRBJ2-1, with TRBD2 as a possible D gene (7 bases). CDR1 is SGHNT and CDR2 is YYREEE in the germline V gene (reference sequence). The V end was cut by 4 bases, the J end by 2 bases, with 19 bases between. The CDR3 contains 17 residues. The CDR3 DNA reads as TGTGCCAGCAGCGGCATAGGGGGGGGCCGAACCTACAATGAGCAGTTCTTC. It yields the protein CASSGIGGGRTYNEQFF.